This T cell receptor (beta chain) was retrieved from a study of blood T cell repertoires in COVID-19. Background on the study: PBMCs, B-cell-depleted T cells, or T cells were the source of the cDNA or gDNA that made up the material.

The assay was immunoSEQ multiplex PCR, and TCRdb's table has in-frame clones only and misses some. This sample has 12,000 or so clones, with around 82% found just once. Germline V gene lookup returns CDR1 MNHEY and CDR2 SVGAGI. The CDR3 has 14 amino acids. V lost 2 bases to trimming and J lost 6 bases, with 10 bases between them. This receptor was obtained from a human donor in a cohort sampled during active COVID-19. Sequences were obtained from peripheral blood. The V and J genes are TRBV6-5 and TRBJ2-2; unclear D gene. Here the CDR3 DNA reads TGTGCCAGCAGTTACCCGCCAGGTCCCGGGGAGCTGTTTTTT. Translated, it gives CASSYPPGPGELFF.